These 19 T cell receptor beta chains were sequenced from one sample in a study of blood T cell repertoires in COVID-19. Using immunoSEQ multiplex PCR, the repertoire was profiled, and TCRdb retains in-frame clones only, with some absent. Of 150,000 to 200,000 clones in the sample, around 79% were seen once. The sequencing input was peripheral blood. Source of these receptors: a man aged 55 to 70 with active or convalescent COVID-19.

Concerning this clone itself: Additional DNA sequences in this sample encode the identical CDR3. J is TRBJ2-7 and V is TRBV15, with D possibly being TRBD1 (6 bases). The V end was cut by 0 bases, the J end by 4 bases, with 10 bases between. CDR1 and CDR2 (germline): LNHNV, YYDKDF (reference sequence). This CDR3 spans 14 amino acids. The CDR3 sequence: CATSRDQGPYEQYF. DNA for the CDR3: TGTGCCACCAGCAGAGATCAGGGGCCTTACGAGCAGTACTTC.

This chain links TRBV7-9 with TRBJ1-2; TRBD1 matches 8 bases. The CDR3 has 14 amino acids. Germline lookup yields CDR1 SEHNR and CDR2 FQNEAQ (reference sequence). V was pared by 1 base and J by 2 bases, with 0 bases of the junction left unmatched. The CDR3 DNA follows: TGTGCCAGCAGCTTAGGGACAGGGAACTATGGCTACACCTTC. Translation gives CASSLGTGNYGYTF.

This rearrangement joins TRBV7-9 to TRBJ1-1; D gene ambiguous. The length of the CDR3 is 15 residues. V was trimmed by 6 bases and J by 0 bases, leaving 14 bases between them. Germline-derived CDR1 and CDR2 are SEHNR and FQNEAQ (reference sequence). The CDR3 loop reads CASRLDGSMNTEAFF. The CDR3 DNA reads TGTGCCAGCAGGCTAGACGGAAGCATGAACACTGAAGCTTTCTTT.

In its sample, this clone was seen many times. The CDR3 nucleotides are TGTGCCAGCAGTGGGCGGTACGAGCAGTACTTC. This gives the protein CASSGRYEQYF. V usage is TRBV2 and J usage is TRBJ2-7; no clear D. The V end lost 4 bases, the J end lost 4 bases, and 5 bases lay between the germline ends. CDR3 size: 11 residues. Germline CDR1 is SNHLY and CDR2 is FYNNEI.

Within the sample, this clone is medium-sized (0.01 to 0.1%). CDR3 in amino acids: CASRYLAEGSYNEQFF. The DNA for the CDR3 is TGTGCCAGCAGATACCTAGCGGAAGGCTCCTACAATGAGCAGTTCTTC. This rearrangement joins TRBV6-2 or TRBV6-3 to TRBJ2-1; 7 bases map to TRBD2. With V trimmed by 6 bases and J by 0 bases, 8 bases remained unmatched. CDR1 and CDR2 (germline): MNHEY, SVGEGT. This CDR3 spans 16 amino acids.

The chain couples TRBV7-8 to TRBJ2-5, with D perhaps matching TRBD1 (6 bases). Germline V CDR1 and CDR2: SGHVS, FQNEAQ. V lost 2 bases, J lost 4 bases, and 11 bases lay in between. The CDR3 has 14 amino acids. The CDR3 DNA is TGTGCCAGCAGCTTAAACAGGGCTGCAGAGACCCAGTACTTC. This sequence encodes CASSLNRAAETQYF.

The J gene is TRBJ2-1, the V gene TRBV9; the match to TRBD1 covers 9 bases. V shed 3 bases and J 5 bases; nucleotides not matched to a gene: 6. The CDR3 is 15 amino acids. Germline loops: CDR1 SGDLS, CDR2 YYNGEE. CDR3 bases: TGTGCCAGCAGCGCACCGGACAGGGGAGACAATGAGCAGTTCTTC. This gives the protein CASSAPDRGDNEQFF.

In regard to this clone: Other nucleotide sequences from this sample produce the same CDR3. The chain carries TRBV15 and TRBJ2-7, with D possibly being TRBD1 (5 bases). Trimming shortened V by 0 bases and J by 4 bases, and 7 bases separated the two germline ends. Germline assignment: CDR1 LNHNV and CDR2 YYDKDF (reference sequence). This CDR3 contains 13 residues. Here the CDR3 reads CATSRDPGYEQYF. The CDR3 DNA reads TGTGCCACCAGCAGAGATCCAGGGTACGAGCAGTACTTC. The whole variable domain, remainder taken from reference TRBV15 and TRBJ2-7, is DAMVIQNPRYQVTQFGKPVTLSCSQTLNHNVMYWYQQKSSQAPKLLFHYYDKDFNNEADTPDNFQSRRPNTSFCFLDIRSPGLGDTAMYLCATSRDPGYEQYFGPGTRLTVT.

Notes on this clone: One end of the junction fails to match germline, which may point to a read error. This chain connects TRBV27 to TRBJ1-2; 8 bases line up with TRBD1. Germline V gene sequence: CDR1 MNHEY, CDR2 SMNVEV (reference sequence). The CDR3 is 15 residues long. The CDR3 protein is CASRLAGQGNYGYTF. CDR3 nucleotides: TGTGCCAGCCGTTTGGCTGGACAGGGTAACTATGGCTACACCTTC.

The J gene is TRBJ1-5, the V gene TRBV5-1, with D uncertain. Germline values: CDR1 SGHRS, CDR2 YFSETQ. The CDR3 length is 14 residues. The V gene lost 0 bases and the J gene lost 5 bases, with 9 bases spanning the gap. CDR3 protein: CASSLVEGDQPQHF. The CDR3 DNA sequence: TGCGCCAGCAGCTTGGTAGAGGGTGATCAGCCCCAGCATTTT.

The chain has TRBV9 and TRBJ2-1; 11 bases line up with TRBD2. Trimming cost V 2 bases and J 4 bases; bases outside gene matches: 5. The CDR3 consists of 16 residues. Germline CDR1 SGDLS, CDR2 YYNGEE. CDR3 coding DNA: TGTGCCAGCAGCGTCGTTGGGACTAGCGGATACAATGAGCAGTTCTTC. Its translation: CASSVVGTSGYNEQFF.

This chain uses TRBV7-3 with TRBJ2-5; TRBD1 aligns across 7 bases. Germline lookup yields CDR1 SGHTA and CDR2 FQGTGA. J lost 5 bases, V lost 4 bases, and 10 bases had no gene match. The CDR3 covers 15 residues. The CDR3 region is CASSSLEGGDETQYF. The CDR3 nucleotides are TGTGCCAGCAGCTCCCTGGAAGGGGGCGACGAGACCCAGTACTTC.

The table lists this clone with a few counts. The chain carries TRBV9 and TRBJ2-1; 8 bases match TRBD1. CDR3 length: 16 amino acids. Germline V gene data show CDR1 as SGDLS and CDR2 as YYNGEE. V shed 0 bases, J shed 6 bases, and the junction held 8 bases outside the gene matches. The CDR3 DNA sequence: TGTGCCAGCAGCGTAGATTTCGGACAGGGTTTCAATGAGCAGTTCTTC. It encodes CASSVDFGQGFNEQFF.

This chain connects TRBV7-2 to TRBJ2-5; tentatively, D is TRBD2 (6 bases). The CDR3 extends over 14 amino acids. The V gene's germline CDR1 is SGHTA and CDR2 FQGNSA. The ends were cut back, 5 bases at V and 4 bases at J, with 14 bases in the middle. The CDR3 region has the DNA TGTGCCAGCAGCCCCTTATTGGGGGGAGAGACCCAGTACTTC. Its protein product is CASSPLLGGETQYF.

As DNA, the CDR3 is TGCGCCAGCAGTGAGGTTCCCTTAGATCAGCCCCAGCATTTT. The encoded protein is CASSEVPLDQPQHF. The chain recombines TRBV10-2 with TRBJ1-5; the D is unclear. This CDR3 region has 14 residues. CDR1 and CDR2 from the germline V gene are WSHSY and SAAADI. V was cut by 2 bases and J by 5 bases, with 10 bases left in between.

The genes are TRBV4-3 and TRBJ1-2; D is unresolved. Looked up from germline, CDR1 is LGHNA and CDR2 is YSLEER. The CDR3 consists of 16 residues. Trimming took 0 bases from V and 2 from J, leaving 13 bases between them. The CDR3 region is CASSQDTAAVNYGYTF. In DNA form, the CDR3 reads TGCGCCAGCAGCCAAGATACCGCGGCGGTCAACTATGGCTACACCTTC.

This clone has more than one count but fewer than ten. This chain links TRBV3-1 (or the pseudogene TRBV3-2) with TRBJ1-5; no reliable D call. The germline V and J ends were trimmed by 0 bases and 2 bases, with 2 bases remaining between them. The CDR3 is made up of 13 amino acids. Germline-derived CDR1 and CDR2 are LGHDT and YNNKEL (reference sequence). The CDR3 loop is CASSQDGNQPQHF. Written as DNA, the CDR3 is TGTGCCAGCAGCCAAGACGGCAATCAGCCCCAGCATTTT.

The chain links TRBV19 to TRBJ1-1; no reliable D call. Per the germline V gene, CDR1 is LNHDA and CDR2 is SQIVND (reference sequence). The CDR3 has 17 residues. V lost 2 bases, J lost 4 bases, and 20 bases lay in between. CDR3: CASSIRRGASGSTEAFF. CDR3 nucleotide sequence: TGTGCCAGTAGTATACGACGGGGAGCGAGTGGGAGCACTGAAGCTTTCTTT.

The chain recombines TRBV3-1 (or the pseudogene TRBV3-2) with TRBJ2-3; TRBD2 agrees at 7 bases. Trimming cost V 3 bases and J 3 bases; bases outside gene matches: 6. CDR3 size: 15 residues. CDR1 and CDR2 from the germline V gene are LGHDT and YNNKEL (reference sequence). For the CDR3, the DNA is TGTGCCAGCAGCCACGGCGGGAGTAGGACAGATACGCAGTATTTT. Its translation: CASSHGGSRTDTQYF.